The clone carrying this T cell receptor beta chain was observed at least ten times. Each ophthalmopathy patient scored at least 3 on the Clinical Activity Score and at least 4 on NOSPECS grade, with duration under 3 months. Exclusion followed for patients with uncontrolled infection, other autoimmune disease, pregnancy or lactation. Regions amplified from RNA transcripts were the TCR beta CDR3 regions. First-round RT-PCR with HTBI primers amplified the TCR CDR3 region. MiXCR, run by TCRdb on the multiplex PCR reads, gives a single entry per CDR3 protein. This table has about 640,000 distinct CDR3 sequences, 20% appearing once. The CDR3 loop spans 16 amino acids. Trimming shortened V by 3 bases and J by 6 bases, and 18 bases separated the two germline ends. From germline, CDR1 is WNHNN and CDR2 SYGVQD (reference sequence). These data are taken from a study of T cells in Graves' hyperthyroidism and ophthalmopathy. About the research overall: The initial diagnosis was the point when peripheral blood was collected, ahead of any treatment.

The sequence was obtained from a man in his thirties or forties with Graves' ophthalmopathy. Sequencing input: blood. V and J are TRBV10-1 and TRBJ1-5; the D is unclear. The CDR3 loop is CASSDAVWQPGQPQHF. The CDR3 region has the DNA TGCGCCAGCAGTGACGCGGTTTGGCAGCCGGGTCAGCCCCAGCATTTT.